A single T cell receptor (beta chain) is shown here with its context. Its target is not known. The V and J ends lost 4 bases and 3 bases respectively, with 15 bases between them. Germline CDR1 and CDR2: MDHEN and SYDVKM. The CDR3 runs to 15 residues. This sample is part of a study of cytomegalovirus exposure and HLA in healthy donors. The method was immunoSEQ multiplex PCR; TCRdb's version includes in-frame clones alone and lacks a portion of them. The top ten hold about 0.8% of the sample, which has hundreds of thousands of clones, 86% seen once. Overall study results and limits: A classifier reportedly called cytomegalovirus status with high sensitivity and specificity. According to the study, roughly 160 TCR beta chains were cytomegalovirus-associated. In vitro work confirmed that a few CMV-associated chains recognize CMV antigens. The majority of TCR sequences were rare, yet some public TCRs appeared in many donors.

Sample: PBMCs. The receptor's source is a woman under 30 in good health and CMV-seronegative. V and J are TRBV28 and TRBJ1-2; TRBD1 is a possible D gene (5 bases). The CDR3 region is CASSSQAIGDYGYTF. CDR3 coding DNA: TGTGCCAGCAGTTCACAGGCAATTGGGGACTATGGCTACACCTTC.